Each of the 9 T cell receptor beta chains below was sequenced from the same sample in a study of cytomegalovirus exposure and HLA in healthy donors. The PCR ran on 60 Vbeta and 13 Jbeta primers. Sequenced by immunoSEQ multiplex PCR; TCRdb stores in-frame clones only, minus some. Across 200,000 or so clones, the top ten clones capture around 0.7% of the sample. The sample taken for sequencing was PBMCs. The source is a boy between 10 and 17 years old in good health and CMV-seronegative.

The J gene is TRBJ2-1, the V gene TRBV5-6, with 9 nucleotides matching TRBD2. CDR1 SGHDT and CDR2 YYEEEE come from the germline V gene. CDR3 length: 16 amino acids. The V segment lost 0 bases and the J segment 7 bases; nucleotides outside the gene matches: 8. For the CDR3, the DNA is TGTGCCAGCAGCTTGGAAGGCGGGGGGGCGAGGAATGAGCAGTTCTTC. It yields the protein CASSLEGGGARNEQFF.

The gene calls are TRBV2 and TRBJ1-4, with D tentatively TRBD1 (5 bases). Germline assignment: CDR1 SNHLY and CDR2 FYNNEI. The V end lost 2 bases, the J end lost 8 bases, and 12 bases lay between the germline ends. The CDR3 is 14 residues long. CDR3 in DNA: TGTGCCAGCAGTGAACTAGGGGCGTCAGAAAAACTGTTTTTT. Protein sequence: CASSELGASEKLFF.

CDR3 sequence (DNA): TGTGCCAGCAGGGAACAGGGTAACACTGAAGCTTTCTTT. Amino acids: CASREQGNTEAFF. The chain uses TRBV7-3 and TRBJ1-1; the D gene is possibly TRBD1 (6 bases). The CDR3 sequence is 13 residues long. Per the germline V gene, CDR1 is SGHTA and CDR2 is FQGTGA. V was trimmed by 6 bases and J by 2 bases, leaving 10 bases between them.

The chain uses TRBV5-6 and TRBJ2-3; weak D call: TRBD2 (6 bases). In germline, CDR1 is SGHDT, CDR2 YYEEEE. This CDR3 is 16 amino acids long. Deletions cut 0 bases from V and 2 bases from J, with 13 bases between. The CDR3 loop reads CASSLVGRGDTDTQYF. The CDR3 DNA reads TGTGCCAGCAGCTTGGTCGGGCGCGGGGACACAGATACGCAGTATTTT.

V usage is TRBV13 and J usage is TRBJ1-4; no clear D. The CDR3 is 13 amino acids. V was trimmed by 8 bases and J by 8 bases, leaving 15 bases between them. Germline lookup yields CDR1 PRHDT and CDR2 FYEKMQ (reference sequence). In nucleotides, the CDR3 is TGTGCCAGCGGAACGGGAGTTAACGAAAAACTGTTTTTT. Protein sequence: CASGTGVNEKLFF.

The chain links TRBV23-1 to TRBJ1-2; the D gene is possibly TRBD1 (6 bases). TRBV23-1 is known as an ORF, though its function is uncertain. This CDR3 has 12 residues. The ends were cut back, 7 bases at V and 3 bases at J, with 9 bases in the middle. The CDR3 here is CASNPGDYGYTF. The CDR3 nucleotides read TGCGCCAGCAACCCAGGGGACTATGGCTACACCTTC.

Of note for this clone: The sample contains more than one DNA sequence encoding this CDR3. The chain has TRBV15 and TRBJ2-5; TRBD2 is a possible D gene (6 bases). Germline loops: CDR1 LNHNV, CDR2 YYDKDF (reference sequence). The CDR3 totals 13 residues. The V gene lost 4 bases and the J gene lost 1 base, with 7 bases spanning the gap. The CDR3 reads CATSKGLQETQYF. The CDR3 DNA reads TGTGCCACCAGCAAGGGACTCCAAGAGACCCAGTACTTC. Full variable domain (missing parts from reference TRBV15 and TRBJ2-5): DAMVIQNPRYQVTQFGKPVTLSCSQTLNHNVMYWYQQKSSQAPKLLFHYYDKDFNNEADTPDNFQSRRPNTSFCFLDIRSPGLGDTAMYLCATSKGLQETQYFGPGTRLLVL.

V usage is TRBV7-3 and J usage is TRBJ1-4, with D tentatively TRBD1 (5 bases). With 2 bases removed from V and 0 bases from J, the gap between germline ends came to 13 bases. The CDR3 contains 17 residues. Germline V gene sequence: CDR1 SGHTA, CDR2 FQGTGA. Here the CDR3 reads CASSLCRALATNEKLFF. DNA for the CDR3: TGTGCCAGCAGCTTATGCAGGGCCCTTGCAACTAATGAAAAACTGTTTTTT.

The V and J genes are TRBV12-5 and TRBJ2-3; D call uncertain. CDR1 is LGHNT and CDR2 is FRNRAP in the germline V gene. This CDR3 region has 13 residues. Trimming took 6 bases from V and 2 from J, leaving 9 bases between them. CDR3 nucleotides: TGTGCTAGTGGAGACACCTCCACAGATACGCAGTATTTT. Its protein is CASGDTSTDTQYF.